This T cell receptor beta chain is from a study of liver allograft versus peripheral blood T cells. Study-level information: Peripheral blood of the recipients supplied T cell receptor repertoires that were compared with those in transplanted livers.

CDR1 and CDR2 (germline): LGHNT, FRNRAP. CDR3 size: 15 residues. Trimming stripped 8 bases from V and 2 bases from J, with 13 bases between. Study-level findings and limits: Reportedly, liver allograft T cell receptor repertoires differed from peripheral blood ones.

As for this clonotype: Its specificity is not known.

Each CDR3 protein is one row after TCRdb ran MiXCR on the reads. The sample yields about 6,600 distinct CDR3 sequences, approximately 16% seen once. The rearrangement uses TRBV12-5 and TRBJ2-6; no reliable D call. The clonotype originates from a human patient who had a liver transplant. The graft donor may be the source of some T cells. The CDR3 sequence is CASLLWSTGANVLTF. CDR3 in DNA: TGTGCTAGTCTCCTCTGGAGTACTGGGGCCAACGTCCTGACTTTC.